Listed here are 24 T cell receptor beta chains from one sample, sequenced in a study of blood T cell repertoires in COVID-19. Profiled with immunoSEQ multiplex PCR; TCRdb holds only in-frame clones, not every one. The sample has 200,000 or so clones, 60% to 80% seen once; the top ten hold around 16%. The sequenced material came from peripheral blood. All receptors come from a man between 60 and 70 years old with active or convalescent COVID-19.

This rearrangement joins TRBV27 to TRBJ2-4, with D maybe TRBD2 (5 bases). Between the trimmed V and J ends, which lost 4 bases and 3 bases, there was a span of 19 bases. The germline gives CDR1 MNHEY, CDR2 SMNVEV (reference sequence). The CDR3 has 17 amino acids. For the CDR3, the DNA is TGTGCCAGCAGTTATTTGAGGGAAGGAGGTGTCAAAAACATTCAGTACTTC. It encodes CASSYLREGGVKNIQYF.

The chain links TRBV29-1 to TRBJ1-1, with 10 bases matching TRBD1. CDR1 SQVTM and CDR2 ANQGSEA come from the germline V gene. The CDR3 contains 13 residues. The ends lost 5 bases at V and 4 bases at J; junction bases unmatched: 4. The CDR3 DNA sequence: TGCAGCGTTTGGACAGGGGGAGGCACTGAAGCTTTCTTT. Translation: CSVWTGGGTEAFF.

The chain carries TRBV10-2 and TRBJ2-7, with D tentatively TRBD2 (5 bases). Germline V gene sequence: CDR1 WSHSY, CDR2 SAAADI. The CDR3 runs to 13 residues. V lost 0 bases and J 7 bases, leaving 10 bases between the germline ends. The CDR3 region is CASSESTPGEQYF. The CDR3 bases are TGCGCCAGCAGTGAGTCGACTCCGGGGGAGCAGTACTTC.

The chain joins TRBV7-9 to TRBJ2-5; tentative D call: TRBD2 (6 bases). The CDR3 totals 16 residues. Trimming took 4 bases from V and 6 from J, leaving 21 bases between them. The germline V gene has CDR1 SEHNR and CDR2 FQNEAQ (reference sequence). CDR3: CASSSLVGLATQTQYF. The CDR3 DNA is TGTGCCAGCAGCTCACTAGTTGGCCTAGCGACCCAGACCCAGTACTTC.

Only one count was recorded for this clone. The genes are TRBV7-9 and TRBJ2-1, with 8 bases matching TRBD1. Per germline, CDR1 SEHNR and CDR2 FQNEAQ (reference sequence). Trimming cost V 5 bases and J 4 bases; bases outside gene matches: 4. The CDR3 has 14 residues. This CDR3 is CASSLRQGYNEQFF. CDR3 nucleotide sequence: TGTGCCAGCAGCCTTCGACAGGGGTACAATGAGCAGTTCTTC. Combining the CDR3 with reference TRBV7-9 and TRBJ2-1 gives the whole variable domain DTGVSQNPRHKITKRGQNVTFRCDPISEHNRLYWYRQTLGQGPEFLTYFQNEAQLEKSRLLSDRFSAERPKGSFSTLEIQRTEQGDSAMYLCASSLRQGYNEQFFGPGTRLTVL.

In this sample, this clone turned up a few times. The chain is built from TRBV5-1 and TRBJ2-3; TRBD2 matches at 12 bases. The germline gives CDR1 SGHRS, CDR2 YFSETQ. V was clipped by 3 bases and J by 6 bases; unmatched bases: 5. This CDR3 region has 15 residues. CDR3 in DNA: TGCGCCAGCAGCTCCGGACTAGCGGGGCTTGATACGCAGTATTTT. Amino acid sequence: CASSSGLAGLDTQYF.

J is TRBJ2-1 and V is TRBV27, with 13 nucleotides matching TRBD2. The germline gives CDR1 MNHEY, CDR2 SMNVEV (reference sequence). The CDR3 consists of 19 residues. J gave up 5 bases and V 0 bases, and 10 bases lay outside the gene matches. The CDR3 is CASSLSGLAGVGLDNEQFF. CDR3 bases: TGTGCCAGCAGTTTATCCGGACTAGCGGGAGTAGGTCTTGACAATGAGCAGTTCTTC.

Here the CDR3 DNA reads TGTGCCACCAGTGACGGACTAGCGGGAGAAATAGATACGCAGTATTTT. It yields the protein CATSDGLAGEIDTQYF. The chain carries TRBV24-1 and TRBJ2-3; 13 nucleotides align to TRBD2. V lost 4 bases to trimming and J lost 5 bases; unmatched junction nucleotides: 5. Germline CDR1 and CDR2: KGHDR and SFDVKD. The CDR3 length is 16 residues.

The chain recombines TRBV6-1 with TRBJ2-2; tentatively, D is TRBD2 (5 bases). This CDR3 contains 16 residues. The V gene's germline CDR1 is MNHNS and CDR2 SASEGT. Trimming stripped 3 bases from V and 2 bases from J, with 13 bases between. In DNA, the CDR3 is TGTGCCAGCAGTGAGCGGGCGGGCCGAAACACCGGGGAGCTGTTTTTT. Translated: CASSERAGRNTGELFF.

The chain carries TRBV6-5 and TRBJ1-2, with 8 positions matching TRBD1. The CDR3 loop spans 14 amino acids. In germline, CDR1 is MNHEY, CDR2 SVGAGI. With 7 bases clipped from V and 1 base from J, the junction kept 5 bases outside the gene matches. Written as DNA, the CDR3 is TGTGCCAGCACACCGGGACAGGTTAACTATGGCTACACCTTC. Translating gives CASTPGQVNYGYTF.

V gene TRBV4-3 combines with J gene TRBJ2-5; 9 nucleotides match TRBD2. The CDR3 covers 16 residues. The V gene's germline CDR1 is LGHNA and CDR2 YSLEER. V shed 3 bases, J shed 2 bases, and the junction held 7 bases outside the gene matches. For the CDR3, the DNA is TGCGCCAGCAGCCATGGGCTAGCGGGACGGCAAGAGACCCAGTACTTC. Residues: CASSHGLAGRQETQYF.

The chain couples TRBV5-1 to TRBJ1-1, with D tentatively TRBD1 (5 bases). Germline V CDR1 and CDR2: SGHRS, YFSETQ. V dropped 2 bases and J dropped 0 bases, with 8 bases sitting between them. The CDR3 contains 14 residues. CDR3 sequence: CASSLGVLNTEAFF. CDR3 nucleotide sequence: TGCGCCAGCAGCTTAGGGGTCCTGAACACTGAAGCTTTCTTT. Looking up the rest from reference TRBV5-1 and TRBJ1-1 gives the full variable domain: KAGVTQTPRYLIKTRGQQVTLSCSPISGHRSVSWYQQTPGQGLQFLFEYFSETQRNKGNFPGRFSGRQFSNSRSEMNVSTLELGDSALYLCASSLGVLNTEAFFGQGTRLTVV.

The chain is built from TRBV2 and TRBJ1-1; D gene uncertain. CDR1 is SNHLY and CDR2 is FYNNEI in the germline V gene. The ends were cut back, 7 bases at V and 1 base at J, with 7 bases in the middle. The CDR3 length is 12 residues. The CDR3 bases are TGTGCCAGCACCTACGAGAACACTGAAGCTTTCTTT. Translation gives CASTYENTEAFF.

This chain joins TRBV9 and TRBJ2-1, with a possible D match to TRBD2 (6 bases). CDR1 is SGDLS and CDR2 is YYNGEE in the germline V gene. This CDR3 has 15 amino acids. Deletions cut 3 bases from V and 2 bases from J, with 12 bases between. The CDR3 sequence: CASSGSGGAYNEQFF. In DNA, the CDR3 is TGTGCCAGCAGCGGTAGTGGAGGGGCCTACAATGAGCAGTTCTTC.

In DNA form, the CDR3 reads TGTGCCAGCAGTGATGGAGGGGGGGGTTCTGAAGCTTTCTTT. Residues: CASSDGGGGSEAFF. The chain joins TRBV2 to TRBJ1-1, with D perhaps TRBD1 (6 bases). Trimming took off 3 bases at V and 6 bases at J, with 14 bases between the two ends. The CDR3 totals 14 residues. Germline-derived CDR1 and CDR2 are SNHLY and FYNNEI.

This sequence joins TRBV28 and TRBJ1-1, with D possibly TRBD1 on 6 matching bases. The CDR3 runs to 16 residues. V lost 5 bases and J 0 bases, leaving 16 bases between the germline ends. Germline-derived CDR1 and CDR2 are MDHEN and SYDVKM. The CDR3 region has the DNA TGTGCCAGCAGTCTGACAGGTATTCCCATGAACACTGAAGCTTTCTTT. Amino acids: CASSLTGIPMNTEAFF.

The V call is TRBV10-3, the J call TRBJ1-1; D gene unclear. V dropped 8 bases and J dropped 1 base, with 11 bases sitting between them. Germline loops: CDR1 ENHRY, CDR2 SYGVKD. This CDR3 is built from 13 residues. CDR3 loop: CAISQVENTEAFF. In DNA, the CDR3 is TGTGCCATCTCTCAGGTGGAGAACACTGAAGCTTTCTTT.

The chain is built from TRBV7-9 and TRBJ1-3; D not resolved. CDR1 and CDR2 from the germline V gene are SEHNR and FQNEAQ (reference sequence). The CDR3 extends over 14 amino acids. Trimming shortened V by 5 bases and J by 2 bases, and 10 bases separated the two germline ends. The CDR3 DNA follows: TGTGCCAGCAGCCCTAGCGTTACTGGAAACACCATATATTTT. Its translation is CASSPSVTGNTIYF.

This clone has a single count. The chain joins TRBV20-1 to TRBJ2-7, with 10 bases that match TRBD2. The CDR3 is 15 amino acids. Germline V CDR1 and CDR2: DFQATT, SNEGSKA (reference sequence). Trimming removed 3 bases from V and 5 bases from J; junction bases left unmatched: 10. CDR3 protein: CSASAASGSVDEQYF. CDR3 coding DNA: TGCAGTGCTAGTGCCGCTAGCGGGAGTGTTGACGAGCAGTACTTC.

V is TRBV10-3 and J is TRBJ2-1, with D unresolved. V was shortened by 4 bases and J by 10 bases, with 11 bases between the two germline ends. Germline V gene sequence: CDR1 ENHRY, CDR2 SYGVKD. This CDR3 comprises 12 residues. CDR3 residues: CAISGDSKEQFF. CDR3 nucleotides: TGTGCCATCAGTGGAGACTCAAAGGAGCAGTTCTTC.

For this clone: Other DNA sequences in this sample translate to the same CDR3. The chain links TRBV3-1 (or the pseudogene TRBV3-2) to TRBJ2-6, with a tentative D call TRBD1 (5 bases). CDR3 size: 15 residues. V lost 0 bases and J 2 bases, leaving 5 bases between the germline ends. The germline CDR1 and CDR2 sequences are LGHDT and YNNKEL (reference sequence). CDR3 sequence: CASSQDRAGANVLTF. The CDR3 bases are TGTGCCAGCAGCCAAGACAGGGCTGGGGCCAACGTCCTGACTTTC.

This chain links TRBV12-3 or TRBV12-4 with TRBJ1-1; the match to TRBD1 covers 7 bases. Trimming cost V 1 base and J 8 bases; bases outside gene matches: 4. The CDR3 sequence is 13 residues long. The CDR3 reads CASSLGQGVEAFF. The CDR3 region has the DNA TGTGCCAGCAGTTTAGGACAGGGAGTAGAAGCTTTCTTT.

In nucleotides, the CDR3 is TGTGCCAGCAGCCCAGACAGGGACTCTGGCTACACCTTC. Its translation: CASSPDRDSGYTF. This chain uses TRBV5-6 with TRBJ1-2, with 7 bases fitting TRBD1. V trimming: 4 bases; J trimming: 7 bases; junction bases outside the gene matches: 7. Germline V lookup: CDR1 SGHDT, CDR2 YYEEEE. CDR3 length: 13 amino acids. The whole variable domain, remainder taken from reference TRBV5-6 and TRBJ1-2, is DAGVTQSPTHLIKTRGQQVTLRCSPKSGHDTVSWYQQALGQGPQFIFQYYEEEERQRGNFPDRFSGHQFPNYSSELNVNALLLGDSALYLCASSPDRDSGYTFGSGTRLTVV.

The chain is built from TRBV7-9 and TRBJ2-3, with 8 nucleotides matching TRBD2. The CDR3 is 15 residues long. Looked up from germline, CDR1 is SEHNR and CDR2 is FQNEAQ (reference sequence). With 5 bases clipped from V and 4 bases from J, the junction kept 8 bases outside the gene matches. The CDR3: CASSQSGSFADTQYF. In nucleotides, the CDR3 is TGTGCCAGCAGCCAGAGCGGGAGCTTCGCAGATACGCAGTATTTT.